These T cell receptor beta chains were read from a single sample in a study of STAT5B mutations in CD4+ large granular lymphocyte leukemia. The data were produced by immunoSEQ multiplex PCR, yet TCRdb's version contains in-frame clones alone and is incomplete. Here the sample spans around 4,600 clones, about 82% being singletons. What was sequenced was PBMCs. All receptors derive from a man aged 65-85 years with CD4+ T-cell large granular lymphocyte leukemia. The CDR3 runs from the conserved cysteine through the conserved F or W. The order of the fields is clone size, D gene, J gene, V gene, CDR3 DNA, CDR3 protein. A D gene is named only where the DNA matches it firmly. Part of the rows lack a size; the others show once, few, many or a class for expanded clones.

few	-	TRBJ2-7	TRBV10-3	TGTGCCATCAGTGCAGGGCGAAGCTCCTACGAGCAGTACTTC	CAISAGRSSYEQYF
-	-	TRBJ1-5	TRBV29-1	TGCAGCGTGAGGGACAATTACAATCAGCCCCAGCATTTT	CSVRDNYNQPQHF
-	-	TRBJ2-7	TRBV29-1	TGCAGCGTTGTTCCCGACAGTACTTTCTCCTACGAGCAGTACTTC	CSVVPDSTFSYEQYF
-	-	TRBJ2-3	TRBV5-4	TGTGCCAGCAGCCCGAGCACAGATACGCAGTATTTT	CASSPSTDTQYF
-	TRBD2	TRBJ2-3	TRBV5-1	TGCGCCAGCAGCTTGGAAGGACTAGCTAGCACAGATACGCAGTATTTT	CASSLEGLASTDTQYF
-	-	TRBJ1-1	TRBV2	TGTGCCAGCAGTCGACACCGGGCCGAAGCTTTCTTT	CASSRHRAEAFF
-	TRBD2	TRBJ2-1	TRBV7-2	TGTGCCAGCAGCTTGGCTTCGGGGGGGGCTAGGACGTACAATGAGCAGTTCTTC	CASSLASGGARTYNEQFF
-	TRBD2	TRBJ2-5	TRBV5-1	TGCGCCAGCAGCCCAAGGACTAGCGGGAGTAGTGTCCCGGGAGAGACCCAGTACTTC	CASSPRTSGSSVPGETQYF
-	TRBD2	TRBJ2-1	TRBV29-1	TGCAGCGTTGTTTGGCGGGAGGGCCGAGACCCCTACAATGAGCAGTTCTTC	CSVVWREGRDPYNEQFF
-	-	TRBJ2-1	TRBV6-5	TGTGCCAGCAGTCGAGAAGGTGAGCAGTTCTTC	CASSREGEQFF
-	-	TRBJ2-1	TRBV10-3	TGTGCCATCAGTGACGGGACATCAGGAGGTGGGGGTGAGCAGTTCTTC	CAISDGTSGGGGEQFF
-	TRBD1	TRBJ2-5	TRBV11-2	TGTGCCAGCAGCCTTGACAGGGCGCAGACCCAGTACTTC	CASSLDRAQTQYF
-	TRBD1	TRBJ2-5	TRBV5-1	TGCGCCAGCTCCGAGACTGGACAGGGAGTAGAGACCCAGTACTTC	CASSETGQGVETQYF
-	-	TRBJ2-2	TRBV9	TGTGCCAGCAGCGTAGGTCACCGGAACACCGGGGAGCTGTTTTTT	CASSVGHRNTGELFF
few	-	TRBJ1-1	TRBV29-1	TGCAGCGTTGTAGGGCAGATCGAAGCTTTCTTT	CSVVGQIEAFF
-	TRBD2	TRBJ2-3	TRBV2	TGTGCCAGCAGTGATTCTGGAAGAGCGGGAGGCGCCACAGATACGCAGTATTTT	CASSDSGRAGGATDTQYF
-	TRBD2	TRBJ2-5	TRBV10-3	TGTGCCATCAGTGAGTCGAACGGGAGGTCGGTGGAGACCCAGTACTTC	CAISESNGRSVETQYF
-	TRBD2	TRBJ2-2	TRBV11-2	TGTGCCAGCAGCCTTAGCGGGAGGGCCGACGGGGAGCTGTTTTTT	CASSLSGRADGELFF
-	-	TRBJ2-3	TRBV5-1	TGCGCCAGCAGCTTGAGCGCTAGGACAGATACGCAGTATTTT	CASSLSARTDTQYF
-	-	TRBJ2-3	TRBV19	TGTGCCACCGCACGGGGGCCAGATACGCAGTATTTT	CATARGPDTQYF
-	TRBD2	TRBJ2-7	TRBV30	TGTGCCTGGAGCACAGCTAGCGGCTCCTACGAGCAGTACTTC	CAWSTASGSYEQYF
-	-	TRBJ2-7	TRBV30	TGTGCCTGGAGTCCCCCTGTGGTAGGGACCTACGAGCAGTACTTC	CAWSPPVVGTYEQYF
-	-	TRBJ1-2	TRBV11-3	TGTGCCAGCAGCTTAGGGGGTCTCTACTATGGCTACACCTTC	CASSLGGLYYGYTF
-	-	TRBJ1-1	TRBV20-1	TGCAGTGCGACCAGGGCTCCCCGGGCTTTCTTT	CSATRAPRAFF
-	-	TRBJ2-3	TRBV10-3	TGTGCCATCAGTAGACTGGAAAGCACAGATACGCAGTATTTT	CAISRLESTDTQYF
-	-	TRBJ2-5	TRBV14	TGTGCCAGCAGCCCTCGACAGGGTGCGGGGGAGACCCAGTACTTC	CASSPRQGAGETQYF